Here is one TCR beta chain with its context. The method was immunoSEQ multiplex PCR; TCRdb's version includes in-frame clones alone and lacks a portion of them. The sample gives about 200,000 clones, about 88% of which show up once; 18% is in the top ten. The sample originates from a study of blood T cell repertoires in COVID-19. Overall study: The United States, Italy and Spain provided the acute and convalescent COVID-19 samples.

Followed longitudinally, the Seattle patients had been enrolled during active infection. J was trimmed by 5 bases and V by 5 bases; bases with no gene match: 5. Germline lookup yields CDR1 MNHEY and CDR2 SVGEGT. The CDR3 loop spans 13 amino acids. The chain couples TRBV6-2 or TRBV6-3 to TRBJ1-2, with 7 bases matching TRBD1. This clonotype was obtained from a man between 45 and 60 years old with COVID-19, enrolled during active disease. Sequencing input: peripheral blood. CDR3 nucleotides: TGTGCCAGCAGTACGGGACAGCCATATGGCTACACCTTC. This translates into CASSTGQPYGYTF.